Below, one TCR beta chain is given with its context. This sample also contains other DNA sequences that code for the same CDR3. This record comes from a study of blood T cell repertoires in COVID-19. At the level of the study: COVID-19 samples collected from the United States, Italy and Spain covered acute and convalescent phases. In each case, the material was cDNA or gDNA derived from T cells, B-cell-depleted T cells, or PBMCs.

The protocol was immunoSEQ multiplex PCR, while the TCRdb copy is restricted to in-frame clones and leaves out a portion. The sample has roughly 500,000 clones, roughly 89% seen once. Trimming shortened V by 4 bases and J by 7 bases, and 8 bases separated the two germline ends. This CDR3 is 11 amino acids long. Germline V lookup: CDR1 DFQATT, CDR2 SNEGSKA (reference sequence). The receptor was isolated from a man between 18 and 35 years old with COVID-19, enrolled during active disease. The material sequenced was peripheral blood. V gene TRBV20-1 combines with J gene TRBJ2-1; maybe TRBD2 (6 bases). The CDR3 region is CSAIGGNEQFF. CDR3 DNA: TGCAGTGCTATAGGAGGGAATGAGCAGTTCTTC.